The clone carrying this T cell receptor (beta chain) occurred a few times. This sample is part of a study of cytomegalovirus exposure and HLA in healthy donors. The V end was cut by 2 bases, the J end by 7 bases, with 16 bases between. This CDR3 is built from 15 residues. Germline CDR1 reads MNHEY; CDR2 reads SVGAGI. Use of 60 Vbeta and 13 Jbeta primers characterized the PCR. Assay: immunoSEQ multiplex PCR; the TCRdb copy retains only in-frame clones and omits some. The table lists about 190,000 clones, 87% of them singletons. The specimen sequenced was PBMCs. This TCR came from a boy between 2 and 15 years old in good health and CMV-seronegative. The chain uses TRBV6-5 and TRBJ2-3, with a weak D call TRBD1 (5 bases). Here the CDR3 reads CASSYECPNRYTQYF. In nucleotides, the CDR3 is TGTGCCAGCAGTTACGAGTGTCCCAACAGGTATACGCAGTATTTT.